This record looks at one T cell receptor beta chain sequence and its context. The sample originates from a study of T cell changes during pregnancy in multiple sclerosis. Trimming left V 0 bases short and J 5 bases short, with 11 bases between. The CDR3 runs 14 residues. Germline V gene sequence: CDR1 SGDLS, CDR2 YYNGEE. Profiling relied on immunoSEQ multiplex PCR, and the TCRdb table lists in-frame clones only, not all of them. Of over 55,000 clones in the sample, over 80% are singletons; the top ten hold 2.5% to 3.5%. Sample: CD8+ T cells from peripheral blood mononuclear cells, taken in the third trimester of pregnancy. This receptor was identified in a female donor in good health, enrolled as a control in a pregnancy study. This chain uses TRBV9 with TRBJ2-5; the D gene is possibly TRBD1 (6 bases). The CDR3 region has the DNA TGTGCCAGCAGCGTAGAAGACAGGCACGAGACCCAGTACTTC. Its translation is CASSVEDRHETQYF.